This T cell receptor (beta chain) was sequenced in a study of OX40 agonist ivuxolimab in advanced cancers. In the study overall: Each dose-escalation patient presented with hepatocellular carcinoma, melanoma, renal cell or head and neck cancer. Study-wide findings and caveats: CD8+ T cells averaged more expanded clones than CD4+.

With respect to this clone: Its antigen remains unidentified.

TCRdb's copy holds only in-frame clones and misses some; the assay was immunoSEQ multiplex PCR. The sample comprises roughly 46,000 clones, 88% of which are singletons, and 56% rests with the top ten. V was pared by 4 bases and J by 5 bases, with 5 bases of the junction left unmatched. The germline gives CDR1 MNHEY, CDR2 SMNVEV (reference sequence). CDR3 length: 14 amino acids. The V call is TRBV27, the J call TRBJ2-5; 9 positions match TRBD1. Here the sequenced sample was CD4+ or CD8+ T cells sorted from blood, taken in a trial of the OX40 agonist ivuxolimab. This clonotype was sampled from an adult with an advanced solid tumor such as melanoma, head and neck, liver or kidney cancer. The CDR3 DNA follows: TGTGCCAGCAGTTCTTGGACAGGGGATGAGACCCAGTACTTC. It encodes CASSSWTGDETQYF.